A selection of T cell receptor beta chains follows, all from one sample in a study of T cell responses to AZD1222 COVID-19 vaccine. Method: immunoSEQ multiplex PCR; TCRdb's copy keeps in-frame clones and lacks some. The sample yields approximately 120,000 clones, 91% seen once. Sequenced material: peripheral blood, taken on day 0 of AZD1222 vaccination. The receptors derive from an adult in good health. CDR3s include the opening cysteine and the closing phenylalanine or tryptophan. Fields, in order: D gene, clone size, V gene, J gene, CDR3 DNA, CDR3 protein. The D gene is left open where the match is weak. The size of a clone is reported for some rows only, either as once, few or many, or as a class for expanded clones.

>.|.|TRBV29-1|TRBJ1-4
TGCAGCGCCCAGGGAGGGACTAATGAAAAACTGTTTTTT
CSAQGGTNEKLFF
>.|.|TRBV2|TRBJ2-4
TGTGCCAGCAGTGAGGAGACAGTCAAAAACATTCAGTACTTC
CASSEETVKNIQYF
>.|.|TRBV4-2|TRBJ2-7
TGTGCCAGCAGCCAAAACCCGACCCGGGCGAACGAGCAGTACTTC
CASSQNPTRANEQYF
>TRBD2|.|TRBV5-1|TRBJ2-1
TGCGCCAGTCAAAAAGGGCTAGCGGGGGACAATGAGCAGTTCTTC
CASQKGLAGDNEQFF
>.|once|TRBV4-1|TRBJ2-3
TGCGCCAGCAGCCAACTTGACATGGGGTTAAGCACAGATACGCAGTATTTT
CASSQLDMGLSTDTQYF
>TRBD2|.|TRBV3-1/TRBV3-2|TRBJ2-1
TGTGCCAGCAGCCAACTAGGACTAGCGGGAGCTGAGCAGTTCTTC
CASSQLGLAGAEQFF
>.|.|TRBV30|TRBJ1-3
TGTGCCTGGAGTAGGGACGGTGCCAATTCTGGAAACACCATATATTTT
CAWSRDGANSGNTIYF
>.|.|TRBV30|TRBJ2-7
TGTGCCTGGAGTGTACTCCCCTACGAGCAGTACTTC
CAWSVLPYEQYF
>.|.|TRBV7-9|TRBJ2-2
TGTGCCAGCAGCTCAGAAGGTGGGGTCGGCACCGGGGAGCTGTTTTTT
CASSSEGGVGTGELFF
>TRBD1|.|TRBV5-1|TRBJ2-7
TGCGCCAGCAGCGAAACCGGGACAGGCTACGAGCAGTACTTC
CASSETGTGYEQYF
>TRBD1|once|TRBV7-9|TRBJ1-2
TGTGCCAGCAGCTTAGGGTTACAGGGGTTCTATGGCTACACCTTC
CASSLGLQGFYGYTF
>.|.|TRBV19|TRBJ1-6
TGTGCCAGTAGTATAAGGGCCTCTGTCATGGGCTCACCCCTCCACTTT
CASSIRASVMGSPLHF
>.|.|TRBV3-1/TRBV3-2|TRBJ2-3
TGTGCCAGCAGCCAGAGGGGGGCGGGAGATACGCAGTATTTT
CASSQRGAGDTQYF
>.|.|TRBV18|TRBJ1-1
TGTGCCAGCTCACCCGACAGAACTGAAGCTTTCTTT
CASSPDRTEAFF
>.|.|TRBV7-8|TRBJ2-3
TGTGCCAGCAACACACTGGGAACAGATACGCAGTATTTT
CASNTLGTDTQYF